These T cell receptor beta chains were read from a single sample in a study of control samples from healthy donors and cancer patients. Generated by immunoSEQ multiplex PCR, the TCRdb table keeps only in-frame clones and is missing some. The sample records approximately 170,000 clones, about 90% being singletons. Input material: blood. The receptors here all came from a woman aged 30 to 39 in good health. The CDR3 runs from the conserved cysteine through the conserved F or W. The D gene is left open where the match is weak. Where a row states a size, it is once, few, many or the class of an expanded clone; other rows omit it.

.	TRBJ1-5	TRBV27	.	CASSPTGGNQPQHF	TGTGCCAGCAGTCCGACGGGGGGGAATCAGCCCCAGCATTTT
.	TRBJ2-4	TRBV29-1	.	CSVADRAKNIQYF	TGCAGCGTTGCGGACAGAGCCAAAAACATTCAGTACTTC
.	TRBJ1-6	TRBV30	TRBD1	CAWRKRTGGFNSPLHF	TGTGCCTGGAGAAAAAGGACAGGGGGGTTTAATTCACCCCTCCACTTT
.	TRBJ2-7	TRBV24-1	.	CATSDRDTLVEQYF	TGTGCCACCAGTGACCGGGACACCTTAGTGGAGCAGTACTTC
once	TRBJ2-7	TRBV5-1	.	CASSLAQGHDEQYF	TGCGCCAGCAGCTTGGCTCAAGGGCACGACGAGCAGTACTTC
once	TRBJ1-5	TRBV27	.	CASSLGVNQPQHF	TGTGCCAGCAGTTTGGGGGTCAATCAGCCCCAGCATTTT
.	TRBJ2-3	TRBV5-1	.	CASSFQGSGTDTQYF	TGCGCCAGCAGCTTTCAGGGGAGCGGCACAGATACGCAGTATTTT
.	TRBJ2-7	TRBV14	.	CASSQVRLSNEQYF	TGTGCCAGCAGCCAAGTTAGACTATCCAACGAGCAGTACTTC
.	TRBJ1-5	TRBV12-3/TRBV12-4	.	CASSLLRGQPQHF	TGTGCCAGCAGTTTACTTCGGGGACAGCCCCAGCATTTT
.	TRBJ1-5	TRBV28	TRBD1	CASSLVGQGAAAQHF	TGTGCCAGCAGTTTAGTGGGACAGGGTGCCGCGGCCCAGCATTTT
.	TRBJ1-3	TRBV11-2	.	CASSLDTGNTIYF	TGTGCCAGCAGCTTAGATACAGGAAACACCATATATTTT
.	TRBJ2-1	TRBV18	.	CASSPQSNEQFF	TGTGCCAGCTCACCACAGAGCAATGAGCAGTTCTTC
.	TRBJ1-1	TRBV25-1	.	CASSGAGTRIEAFF	TGTGCCAGCAGTGGGGCCGGGACACGGATCGAAGCTTTCTTT
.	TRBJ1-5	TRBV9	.	CASSGQHF	TGTGCCAGCAGCGGTCAGCATTTT
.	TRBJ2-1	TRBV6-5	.	CASSSGKLSYNEQFF	TGTGCCAGCAGTTCAGGGAAACTCTCCTACAATGAGCAGTTCTTC
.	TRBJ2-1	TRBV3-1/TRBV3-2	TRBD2	CASSQDGRLAGLEQFF	TGTGCCAGCAGCCAAGACGGGCGACTAGCGGGACTTGAGCAGTTCTTC
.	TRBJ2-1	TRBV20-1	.	CSASEGRDYNEQFF	TGCAGTGCTAGTGAGGGGCGGGACTACAATGAGCAGTTCTTC